This TCR beta chain comes out of a study of shared clonotypes between healthy human individuals. Naivety among CD8 cells was defined by CD45RO negativity and positive CCR7 selection, thereby excluding terminally differentiated effector memory CD45RA+ cells. Findings of the study overall: Larger estimated richness was generally recorded for naive subsets relative to memory subsets. Across a handful of donors, naive CD4 shared roughly 5%, naive CD8 more than 3%, memory CD4 about 2.4%, memory CD8 approximately 0.4%. At large depth, rarefaction still showed sorted-subset sequencing to be incomplete.

Notes on this clone: Its antigen remains unknown.

On sorted subsets, replicate PCRs used approximately 190 ng DNA, or 27,000 or so T cell genomes. Using immunoSEQ multiplex PCR, the repertoire was profiled, and TCRdb retains in-frame clones only, with some absent. The table shows around 1.9 million clones, with 93% occurring only once. V was pared by 2 bases and J by 6 bases, with 11 bases between. The germline V gene encodes CDR1 LGHNT and CDR2 FRNRAP. The CDR3 runs 13 residues. The sample taken for sequencing was naive CD8+ T cells from PBMCs. V and J are TRBV12-5 and TRBJ2-7, with D perhaps matching TRBD1 (6 bases). The origin of this receptor is a man between 18 and 29 years old in good health. Some clones in this sample may be carry-over from other donors' samples. This CDR3 is CASGLTDRTEQYF. CDR3 nucleotides: TGTGCTAGTGGTTTGACTGACAGGACCGAGCAGTACTTC. The variable domain in full, with the rest retrieved from reference TRBV12-5 and TRBJ2-7, is DARVTQTPRHKVTEMGQEVTMRCQPILGHNTVFWYRQTMMQGLELLAYFRNRAPLDDSGMPKDRFSAEMPDATLATLKIQPSEPRDSAVYFCASGLTDRTEQYFGPGTRLTVT.